These T cell receptor beta chains were read from a single sample in a study of blood T cell repertoires in COVID-19. The assay was immunoSEQ multiplex PCR, and TCRdb's table has in-frame clones only and misses some. Among over 400,000 clones listed, approximately 85% were seen once. The sequenced sample was peripheral blood. These receptors were obtained from a human donor in a cohort sampled during active COVID-19. Each CDR3 is given with its conserved first and last residue. Fields, in order: J gene, clone size, D gene, V gene, CDR3 protein, CDR3 DNA. The D gene is left open where the match is weak. The size entry is marked missing in some rows and otherwise reads once, few, many or a size class.

TRBJ2-7 | NA | NA | TRBV5-4 | CASSLDPESYEQYF | TGTGCCAGCAGCTTGGACCCCGAGTCCTACGAGCAGTACTTC
TRBJ1-6 | NA | TRBD1 | TRBV27 | CASSLYGRSGGRGSYNSPLHF | TGTGCCAGCAGTTTATATGGGAGATCAGGGGGCAGGGGCTCCTATAATTCACCCCTCCACTTT
TRBJ2-5 | NA | TRBD2 | TRBV7-3 | CASSPTGLAGVLEETQYF | TGTGCCAGCAGCCCCACCGGACTAGCGGGAGTCTTGGAAGAGACCCAGTACTTC
TRBJ1-4 | NA | TRBD1 | TRBV5-1 | CASSLGTGRGEKLFF | TGCGCCAGCAGCTTGGGGACAGGAAGGGGTGAAAAACTGTTTTTT
TRBJ2-1 | NA | NA | TRBV19 | CASTVTGSNHEQFF | TGTGCCAGTACGGTCACCGGGAGTAACCATGAGCAGTTCTTC
TRBJ2-1 | NA | TRBD2 | TRBV4-2 | CASSHAWTSLYNEQFF | TGTGCCAGCAGCCACGCGTGGACTAGTTTGTACAATGAGCAGTTCTTC
TRBJ1-2 | NA | NA | TRBV6-5 | CASSQVGGDYGYTF | TGTGCCAGCAGTCAGGTTGGAGGGGACTATGGCTACACCTTC
TRBJ2-5 | NA | TRBD2 | TRBV10-1 | CASSPTRELETQYF | TGCGCCAGCAGTCCCACGCGGGAGTTAGAGACCCAGTACTTC
TRBJ1-1 | NA | NA | TRBV18 | CASSPPQRDTEAFF | TGTGCCAGCTCACCACCTCAGCGAGACACTGAAGCTTTCTTT
TRBJ2-7 | NA | TRBD2 | TRBV3-1/TRBV3-2 | CASSRRTSGGVGEQYF | TGTGCCAGCAGCCGAAGGACTAGCGGGGGGGTTGGCGAGCAGTACTTC
TRBJ1-2 | few | NA | TRBV30 | CAWSVQRADGYTF | TGTGCCTGGAGTGTACAACGAGCGGATGGCTACACCTTC
TRBJ2-1 | NA | NA | TRBV7-9 | CASSYPDGYSYNEQFF | TGTGCCAGCAGCTATCCAGACGGGTACTCCTACAATGAGCAGTTCTTC
TRBJ2-5 | NA | NA | TRBV6-6 | CASSPRGAGETQYF | TGTGCCAGCAGCCCCAGGGGGGCAGGGGAGACCCAGTACTTC
TRBJ2-6 | NA | NA | TRBV28 | CASSSRGYGSGANVLTF | TGTGCCAGCAGCTCTAGGGGTTACGGTTCCGGGGCCAACGTCCTGACTTTC
TRBJ2-1 | NA | TRBD2 | TRBV3-1/TRBV3-2 | CASSQGPSGRSGREQFF | TGTGCCAGCAGCCAAGGCCCTAGCGGGAGAAGTGGGCGGGAGCAGTTCTTC
TRBJ2-7 | NA | TRBD2 | TRBV6-5 | CASRRTSGNYEQYF | TGTGCCAGCAGGAGGACTAGCGGGAATTACGAGCAGTACTTC
TRBJ2-1 | NA | TRBD2 | TRBV7-3 | CASSLSGTSYNEQFF | TGTGCCAGCAGCTTGAGCGGGACCTCCTACAATGAGCAGTTCTTC
TRBJ2-2 | NA | NA | TRBV30 | CAWSAVTGELFF | TGTGCCTGGAGTGCGGTCACCGGGGAGCTGTTTTTT
TRBJ2-7 | NA | TRBD1 | TRBV27 | CASSRDRSSYEQYF | TGTGCCAGCAGCCGGGACAGGTCCTCATACGAGCAGTACTTC
TRBJ2-1 | NA | NA | TRBV2 | CASSRTGSYNEQFF | TGTGCCAGCAGTAGGACTGGCTCCTACAATGAGCAGTTCTTC
TRBJ1-1 | NA | NA | TRBV18 | CASSPSVMNTEAFF | TGTGCCAGCTCACCATCAGTTATGAACACTGAAGCTTTCTTT
TRBJ2-5 | NA | TRBD2 | TRBV30 | CAWAPRGGRETQYF | TGTGCCTGGGCGCCTAGGGGAGGGAGAGAGACCCAGTACTTC
TRBJ2-3 | NA | TRBD2 | TRBV14 | CASQREGVWNTQYF | TGTGCCAGTCAGCGGGAGGGGGTCTGGAATACGCAGTATTTT
TRBJ1-5 | NA | TRBD1 | TRBV9 | CASSVAGQGQPQHF | TGTGCCAGCAGCGTAGCCGGACAGGGACAGCCCCAGCATTTT
TRBJ1-4 | NA | TRBD1 | TRBV5-4 | CASSLTGGELEKLFF | TGTGCCAGCAGCTTGACAGGGGGCGAGTTGGAAAAACTGTTTTTT
TRBJ1-3 | NA | NA | TRBV7-8 | CASSLDRGFGNTIYF | TGTGCCAGCAGCTTAGATAGGGGATTCGGAAACACCATATATTTT